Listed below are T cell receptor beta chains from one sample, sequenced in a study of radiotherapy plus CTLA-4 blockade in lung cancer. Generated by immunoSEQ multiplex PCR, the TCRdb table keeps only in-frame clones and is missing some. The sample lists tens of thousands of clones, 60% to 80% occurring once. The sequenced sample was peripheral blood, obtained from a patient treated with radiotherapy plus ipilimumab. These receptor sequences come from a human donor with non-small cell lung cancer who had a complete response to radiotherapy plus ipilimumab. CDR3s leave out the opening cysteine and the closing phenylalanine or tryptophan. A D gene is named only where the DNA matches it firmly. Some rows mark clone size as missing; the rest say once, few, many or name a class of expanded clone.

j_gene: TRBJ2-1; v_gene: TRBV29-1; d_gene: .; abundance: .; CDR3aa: SVEPTGTEQF
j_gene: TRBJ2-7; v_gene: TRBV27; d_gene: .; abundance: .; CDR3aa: ASSLSPQDWGPYEQY
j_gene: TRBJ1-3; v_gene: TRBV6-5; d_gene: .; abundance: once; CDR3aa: ASSYSGMLSGNTIY
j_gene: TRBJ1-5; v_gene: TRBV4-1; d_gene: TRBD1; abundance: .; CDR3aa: ASSQVLRGRGNQPQH
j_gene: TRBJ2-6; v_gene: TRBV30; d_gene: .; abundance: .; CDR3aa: AANPGLVSGANVLT
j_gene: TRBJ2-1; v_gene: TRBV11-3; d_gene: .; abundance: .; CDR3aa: ASSPGQTLGDEQF
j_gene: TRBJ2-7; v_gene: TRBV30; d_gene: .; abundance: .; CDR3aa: AWAPALGHYEQY
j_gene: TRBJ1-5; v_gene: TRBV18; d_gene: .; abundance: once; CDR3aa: ASTQGLGGNQPQH
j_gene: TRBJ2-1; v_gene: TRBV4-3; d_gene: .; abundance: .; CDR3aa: ASSLAGPDNNEQF
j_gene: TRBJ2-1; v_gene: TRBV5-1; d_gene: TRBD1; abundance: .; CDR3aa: ASSLQTGGNEQF
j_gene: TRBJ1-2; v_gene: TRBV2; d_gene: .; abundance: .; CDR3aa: ASNVGFRYGYT
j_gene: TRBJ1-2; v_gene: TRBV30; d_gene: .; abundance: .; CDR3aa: AWSGYGYT
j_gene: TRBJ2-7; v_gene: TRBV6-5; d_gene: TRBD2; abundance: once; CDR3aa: ASSTRGGGDEQY
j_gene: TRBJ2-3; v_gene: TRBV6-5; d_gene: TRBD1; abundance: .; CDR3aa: ASSRTGGTDTQY
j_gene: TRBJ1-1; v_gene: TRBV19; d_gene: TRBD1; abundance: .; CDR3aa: ASSPTGGNTEAF
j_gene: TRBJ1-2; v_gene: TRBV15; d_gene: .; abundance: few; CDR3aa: ATSRALWGGYT
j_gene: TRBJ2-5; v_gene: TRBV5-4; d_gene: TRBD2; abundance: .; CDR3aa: ASSSRTSGGPGAGY
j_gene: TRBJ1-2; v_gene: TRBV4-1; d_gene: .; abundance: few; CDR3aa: ASDSSDHYGYT